A single sample gave rise to the 28 T cell receptor beta chains below, sequenced in a study of patients and donors after allogeneic stem cell transplantation. TCRdb itself ran the RT-PCR reads through MiXCR, one entry per CDR3 protein. The profile shows approximately 160,000 distinct CDR3 sequences, approximately 30% of them singletons. The sample consisted of blood, either unsorted or a sorted T cell fraction (not recorded which). These receptors were taken from a human donor who was either an allogeneic HSCT recipient or a stem cell or donor lymphocyte infusion donor (not recorded which). It is not recorded whose cells these are; they may come from a transplant donor.

This clonotype occurred a few times. This sequence joins TRBV4-2 and TRBJ2-7, with D perhaps being TRBD1 or TRBD2 (7 bases each). The germline gives CDR1 LGHNA, CDR2 YNFKEQ. Trimming pared 1 base from V and 0 bases from J, leaving 19 bases between. The CDR3 is 18 residues long. DNA of the CDR3: TGTGCCAGCAGCCAAGGACCTCAGACAGGGACTATCTCCTACGAGCAGTACTTC. Translating it yields CASSQGPQTGTISYEQYF.

This clonotype was seen more than once but under ten times. J is TRBJ1-1 and V is TRBV5-1, with 10 bases identical to TRBD1. Germline V CDR1 and CDR2: SGHRS, YFSETQ. The CDR3 consists of 15 residues. V shed 6 bases, J shed 1 base, and the junction held 6 bases outside the gene matches. The CDR3 coding sequence is TGCGCCAGCACCAGACAGGGGGCTCCGAACACTGAAGCTTTCTTT. Its protein product is CASTRQGAPNTEAFF.

The chain combines TRBV12-5 with TRBJ2-1; the match to TRBD2 covers 9 bases. V was pared by 8 bases and J by 0 bases, with 5 bases of the junction left unmatched. This CDR3 has 15 amino acids. The germline CDR1 and CDR2 sequences are LGHNT and FRNRAP. DNA for the CDR3: TGTGCTAGTCGGACTAGCGCAAGCTCCTACAATGAGCAGTTCTTC. As protein: CASRTSASSYNEQFF. Full variable domain (rest looked up from reference TRBV12-5 and TRBJ2-1): DARVTQTPRHKVTEMGQEVTMRCQPILGHNTVFWYRQTMMQGLELLAYFRNRAPLDDSGMPKDRFSAEMPDATLATLKIQPSEPRDSAVYFCASRTSASSYNEQFFGPGTRLTVL.

The chain has TRBV4-3 and TRBJ1-2, with 9 bases aligning to TRBD1. V shed 1 base and J 6 bases; nucleotides not matched to a gene: 12. CDR1 is LGHNA and CDR2 is YSLEER in the germline V gene. The CDR3 contains 17 residues. Here the CDR3 DNA reads TGCGCCAGCAGCCAAGGGATTGGGACAGGGAGTCTGGATGGCTACACCTTC. Its protein is CASSQGIGTGSLDGYTF.

CDR3 DNA sequence: TGTGCCAGCAGTGGCCCTAGTCGAACATGGGATGAAAAACTGTTTTTT. Protein: CASSGPSRTWDEKLFF. This sequence joins TRBV25-1 and TRBJ1-4; no definite D call. The germline V gene has CDR1 MGHDK and CDR2 SYGVNS. This CDR3 spans 16 amino acids. V gave up 4 bases and J gave up 6 bases, with 18 bases separating them.

The table lists this clonotype with a few counts. The CDR3 DNA is TGTGCCAGCAACCAACCGGGACAGGGTCTCAATGAGCAGTTCTTC. As protein: CASNQPGQGLNEQFF. This sequence joins TRBV7-8 and TRBJ2-1; TRBD1 aligns across 9 bases. The CDR3 spans 15 residues. CDR1 and CDR2 from the germline V gene are SGHVS and FQNEAQ. The V gene end was trimmed by 7 bases and the J gene end by 6 bases; junction bases not matched to a gene: 10. Filled out from reference TRBV7-8 and TRBJ2-1, the complete variable domain reads GAGVSQSPRYKVAKRGQDVALRCDPISGHVSLFWYQQALGQGPEFLTYFQNEAQLDKSGLPSDRFFAERPEGSVSTLKIQRTQQEDSAVYLCASNQPGQGLNEQFFGPGTRLTVL.

This chain uses TRBV6-1 with TRBJ2-1, with no clear D. V gave up 0 bases and J gave up 4 bases, with 13 bases separating them. Germline V gene lookup returns CDR1 MNHNS and CDR2 SASEGT. The CDR3 loop spans 16 amino acids. The CDR3 protein is CASSEADPVGYNEQFF. For the CDR3, the DNA is TGTGCCAGCAGTGAAGCAGACCCCGTCGGGTACAATGAGCAGTTCTTC.

This clonotype was recorded only once. The chain employs TRBV4-1 and TRBJ2-7, with unresolved D. The ends were cut back, 1 base at V and 7 bases at J, with 11 bases in the middle. The CDR3 loop spans 13 amino acids. Per the germline V gene, CDR1 is MGHRA and CDR2 is YSYEKL. The CDR3 region has the DNA TGCGCCAGCAGCCAAGCTTACAGTCAAGAGCAGTACTTC. It yields the protein CASSQAYSQEQYF.

This clonotype came up a few times. This chain links TRBV28 with TRBJ1-2, with D hard to call. The CDR3 is made up of 12 amino acids. V dropped 3 bases and J dropped 4 bases, with 6 bases sitting between them. Germline-derived CDR1 and CDR2 are MDHEN and SYDVKM. The CDR3 DNA follows: TGTGCCAGCAGTTTTTGGTCCTATGGCTACACCTTC. Amino acids: CASSFWSYGYTF.

V usage is TRBV20-1 and J usage is TRBJ2-7, with D unclear. This CDR3 region has 13 residues. V was shortened by 5 bases and J by 1 base, with 12 bases between the two germline ends. Germline CDR1 reads DFQATT; CDR2 reads SNEGSKA (reference sequence). In DNA, the CDR3 is TGCAGTGCTTGGTCCCATAATTCCTACGAGCAGTACTTC. Translated, it gives CSAWSHNSYEQYF.

The chain links TRBV29-1 to TRBJ2-7, with TRBD2 identical over 10 bases. The CDR3 spans 14 residues. CDR1 is SQVTM, CDR2 ANQGSEA, per germline. After removal of 4 bases from V and 5 bases from J, the junction contained 8 bases not matched to a gene. CDR3 residues: CSVVPLAGYDEQYF. The CDR3 DNA reads as TGCAGCGTTGTACCACTAGCGGGATACGACGAGCAGTACTTC.

The chain links TRBV7-9 to TRBJ2-7; 7 bases are shared with TRBD2. With V trimmed by 6 bases and J by 2 bases, 10 bases remained unmatched. The CDR3 has 15 residues. Germline V gene data show CDR1 as SEHNR and CDR2 as FQNEAQ (reference sequence). For the CDR3, the DNA is TGTGCCAGCAGTCCCTATGCTAGCGGAACCTACGAGCAGTACTTC. This codes for CASSPYASGTYEQYF.

This clonotype appeared a few times. The chain is built from TRBV10-3 and TRBJ2-7; 8 positions match TRBD2. This CDR3 region has 15 residues. In germline, CDR1 is ENHRY, CDR2 SYGVKD. After removal of 0 bases from V and 7 bases from J, the junction contained 8 bases not matched to a gene. CDR3 region: CAISESPGGPGEQYF. CDR3 nucleotide sequence: TGTGCCATCAGTGAGTCCCCGGGAGGGCCGGGGGAGCAGTACTTC.

This clonotype showed up many times. J is TRBJ2-7 and V is TRBV11-2; 7 nucleotides agree with TRBD2. With 8 bases clipped from V and 7 bases from J, the junction kept 14 bases outside the gene matches. Germline V gives CDR1 SGHAT, CDR2 FQNNGV. The CDR3 covers 14 residues. CDR3 DNA: TGTGCCAGCTCCTCCTATGCGGGAGAAGTGGAGCAGTACTTC. This encodes CASSSYAGEVEQYF.

The chain couples TRBV20-1 to TRBJ2-1, with no clear D. In germline, CDR1 is DFQATT, CDR2 SNEGSKA (reference sequence). V lost 0 bases and J lost 0, with 6 bases in between. The CDR3 extends over 14 amino acids. CDR3 sequence: CSARDESSYNEQFF. The CDR3 coding sequence is TGCAGTGCTAGAGACGAGAGCTCCTACAATGAGCAGTTCTTC.

The rearrangement links TRBV2 to TRBJ2-1; tentative D call: TRBD2 (6 bases). CDR3 length: 12 residues. V was shortened by 8 bases and J by 7 bases, with 12 bases between the two germline ends. Germline lookup yields CDR1 SNHLY and CDR2 FYNNEI. CDR3 sequence reads: CASPGLPNEQFF. As DNA, the CDR3 is TGTGCCAGCCCGGGACTGCCGAATGAGCAGTTCTTC.

This clonotype was seen a few times. This sequence joins TRBV6-5 and TRBJ2-1; TRBD1 might be the D (6 bases). The germline CDR1 and CDR2 sequences are MNHEY and SVGAGI. The CDR3 runs 14 residues. Trimming left V 1 base short and J 7 bases short, with 11 bases between. CDR3 sequence reads: CASSYWQGRNEQFF. The CDR3 coding sequence is TGTGCCAGCAGTTACTGGCAGGGGAGAAATGAGCAGTTCTTC.

V is TRBV5-1 and J is TRBJ2-1; the match to TRBD2 covers 11 bases. With 4 bases clipped from V and 3 bases from J, the junction kept 3 bases outside the gene matches. This CDR3 has 15 amino acids. Germline CDR1 SGHRS, CDR2 YFSETQ. This chain's CDR3 is CASSLAGGGYNEQFF. The CDR3 DNA sequence: TGCGCCAGCAGCCTAGCGGGAGGCGGCTACAATGAGCAGTTCTTC.

This clonotype showed up just a few times. V gene TRBV15 combines with J gene TRBJ2-7; unclear D gene. The V end lost 4 bases, the J end lost 3 bases, and 13 bases lay between the germline ends. This CDR3 comprises 14 residues. Germline-derived CDR1 and CDR2 are LNHNV and YYDKDF (reference sequence). The CDR3 DNA follows: TGTGCCACCAGCACAGATCTAGGTCGCTACGAGCAGTACTTC. Translation gives CATSTDLGRYEQYF.

The chain employs TRBV28 and TRBJ2-7; D is unclear. The CDR3 runs to 14 residues. Per the germline V gene, CDR1 is MDHEN and CDR2 is SYDVKM. The V gene lost 6 bases and the J gene lost 2 bases, with 14 bases spanning the gap. The CDR3 nucleotides are TGTGCCAGCAGCTGGGCCGGCACTACCTACGAGCAGTACTTC. Translating gives CASSWAGTTYEQYF. Full variable domain (missing parts from reference TRBV28 and TRBJ2-7): DVKVTQSSRYLVKRTGEKVFLECVQDMDHENMFWYRQDPGLGLRLIYFSYDVKMKEKGDIPEGYSVSREKKERFSLILESASTNQTSMYLCASSWAGTTYEQYFGPGTRLTVT.

This chain connects TRBV7-9 to TRBJ1-2; 9 nucleotides align to TRBD1. The V gene's germline CDR1 is SEHNR and CDR2 FQNEAQ (reference sequence). J was trimmed by 5 bases and V by 6 bases; bases with no gene match: 10. CDR3 length equals 15 residues. This CDR3 reads CASSLSWTGDYGYTF. The CDR3 region has the DNA TGTGCCAGCAGTTTATCCTGGACAGGGGATTATGGCTACACCTTC.

This clonotype has only a few counts. V is TRBV12-3 or TRBV12-4 and J is TRBJ2-3, with 7 bases matching TRBD1. This CDR3 region has 16 residues. With 4 bases clipped from V and 2 bases from J, the junction kept 9 bases outside the gene matches. CDR3 residues: CASSSVRDSVTDTQYF. CDR3 sequence (DNA): TGTGCCAGCAGTTCCGTCCGGGACAGCGTCACAGATACGCAGTATTTT.

The chain carries TRBV29-1 and TRBJ2-3; 14 bases are a match to TRBD2. This CDR3 comprises 15 residues. The V gene end was trimmed by 6 bases and the J gene end by 5 bases; junction bases not matched to a gene: 7. The germline V gene has CDR1 SQVTM and CDR2 ANQGSEA. Here the CDR3 reads CSVAGTSGRVDTQYF. As DNA, the CDR3 is TGCAGCGTGGCTGGGACTAGCGGGAGAGTAGATACGCAGTATTTT.

V and J are TRBV5-6 and TRBJ2-7; 11 nucleotides line up with TRBD2. Germline CDR1 SGHDT, CDR2 YYEEEE. CDR3 length: 15 amino acids. V shed 5 bases, J shed 5 bases, and the junction held 9 bases outside the gene matches. DNA of the CDR3: TGTGCCAGCAGTACAATAGCGGGAGGGCTCAACGAGCAGTACTTC. Protein sequence: CASSTIAGGLNEQYF. The full variable domain, completed using reference TRBV5-6 and TRBJ2-7, is DAGVTQSPTHLIKTRGQQVTLRCSPKSGHDTVSWYQQALGQGPQFIFQYYEEEERQRGNFPDRFSGHQFPNYSSELNVNALLLGDSALYLCASSTIAGGLNEQYFGPGTRLTVT.

The chain is built from TRBV28 and TRBJ2-1; 7 bases match TRBD1. The CDR3 has 17 residues. With 6 bases clipped from V and 0 bases from J, the junction kept 11 bases outside the gene matches. Germline CDR1 MDHEN, CDR2 SYDVKM. CDR3 amino acids: CASSADRYTVSYNEQFF. CDR3 nucleotides: TGTGCCAGCAGCGCGGACAGGTACACAGTCTCCTACAATGAGCAGTTCTTC.

This clonotype was counted at least ten times. The chain couples TRBV3-1 to TRBJ1-6; D is uncertain. The germline V gene encodes CDR1 LGHDT and CDR2 YNNKEL (reference sequence). V lost 4 bases, J lost 8 bases, and 15 bases lay in between. The CDR3 loop spans 15 amino acids. In DNA, the CDR3 is TGTGCCAGCAGCCGTAACACCGACGCATATTCACCCCTCCACTTT. This codes for CASSRNTDAYSPLHF.

This clonotype has more than one count but fewer than ten. The rearrangement joins TRBV5-4 to TRBJ1-1; no clear D gene. Germline V CDR1 and CDR2: SGHNT, YYREEE (reference sequence). With 0 bases removed from V and 7 bases from J, the gap between germline ends came to 7 bases. There are 12 residues in the CDR3. The CDR3 DNA sequence: TGTGCCAGCAGCTTGGGGGAACTTGAAGCTTTCTTT. Protein: CASSLGELEAFF. The full variable domain, its missing parts supplied by reference TRBV5-4 and TRBJ1-1, is ETGVTQSPTHLIKTRGQQVTLRCSSQSGHNTVSWYQQALGQGPQFIFQYYREEENGRGNFPPRFSGLQFPNYSSELNVNALELDDSALYLCASSLGELEAFFGQGTRLTVV.

In this sample, this clonotype turned up a few times. V usage is TRBV4-3 and J usage is TRBJ1-1; D might be TRBD1 (6 bases). V was shortened by 5 bases and J by 5 bases, with 18 bases between the two germline ends. The CDR3 covers 15 residues. The V gene's germline CDR1 is LGHNA and CDR2 YSLEER. The CDR3, as DNA: TGCGCCAGCAGCACTCAACAGGGTTTAGGTACTGAAGCTTTCTTT. This codes for CASSTQQGLGTEAFF.